The 4 T cell receptor beta chains below were found in one sample sequenced in a study of T cells in Graves' hyperthyroidism and ophthalmopathy. Researchers took RNA transcripts and amplified the TCR beta CDR3 regions from them. The HTBI primer set served for first-round RT-PCR of the TCR CDR3. From the multiplex PCR reads, TCRdb called clonotypes with MiXCR, one entry per CDR3 protein. The data show more than 500,000 distinct CDR3 sequences, with roughly 15% seen just once and over 3.5% held by the top ten. Sequencing was carried out using blood. These receptors were collected from a woman aged 40 to 55 with Graves' ophthalmopathy.

This clonotype was counted many times. The genes are TRBV5-1 and TRBJ1-1; a weak D match, TRBD1 (6 bases). This CDR3 contains 15 residues. V was pared by 5 bases and J by 4 bases, with 18 bases between. Germline V gene sequence: CDR1 SGHRS, CDR2 YFSETQ. CDR3 in DNA: TGCGCCAGCAGTAATCCGGGGGGGCCGCGCACTGAAGCTTTCTTT. Residues: CASSNPGGPRTEAFF.

The sample holds a few counts of this clonotype. This chain joins TRBV6-5 and TRBJ1-1, with 7 bases aligning to TRBD1. J lost 0 bases, V lost 6 bases, and 10 bases had no gene match. This CDR3 has 16 amino acids. Germline CDR1 MNHEY, CDR2 SVGAGI. The CDR3 region has the DNA TGTGCCAGCAGCTACGACAGGGAAGCAATGAACACTGAAGCTTTCTTT. Translating gives CASSYDREAMNTEAFF.

Concerning this clonotype: A read error may be the cause here, since a much bigger clone is one base away. The chain joins TRBV25-1 to TRBJ1-5; maybe TRBD1 (5 bases). This CDR3 is 15 amino acids long. Deletions cut 2 bases from V and 2 bases from J, with 10 bases between. The germline CDR1 and CDR2 sequences are MGHDK and SYGVNS. The CDR3 reads CASSEGDGGNQPQHF. The DNA for the CDR3 is TGTGCCAGCAGTGAAGGGGACGGGGGCAATCAGCCCCAGCATTTT.

There are many counts of this clonotype. The rearrangement joins TRBV20-1 to TRBJ2-7, with 11 bases that match TRBD2. Germline values: CDR1 DFQATT, CDR2 SNEGSKA (reference sequence). V lost 2 bases and J lost 1; bases outside the gene matches: 4. The CDR3 runs 15 residues. The CDR3 region has the DNA TGCAGTGCTAGAAGTGGGACTAGCGGTTCCTACGAGCAGTACTTC. It specifies CSARSGTSGSYEQYF.